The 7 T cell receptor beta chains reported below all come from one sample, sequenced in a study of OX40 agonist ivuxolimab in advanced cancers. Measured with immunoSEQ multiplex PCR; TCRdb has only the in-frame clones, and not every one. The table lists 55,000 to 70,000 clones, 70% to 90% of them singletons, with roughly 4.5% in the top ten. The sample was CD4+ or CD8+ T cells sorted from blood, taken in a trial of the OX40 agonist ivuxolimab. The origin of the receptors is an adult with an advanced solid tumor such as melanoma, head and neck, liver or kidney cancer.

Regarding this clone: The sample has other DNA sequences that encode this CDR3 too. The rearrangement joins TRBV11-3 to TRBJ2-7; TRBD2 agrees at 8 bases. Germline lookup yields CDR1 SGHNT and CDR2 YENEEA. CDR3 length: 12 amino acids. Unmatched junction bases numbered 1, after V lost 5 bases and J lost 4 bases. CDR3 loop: CASSTGGYEQYF. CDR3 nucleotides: TGTGCCAGCAGCACGGGGGGGTACGAGCAGTACTTC.

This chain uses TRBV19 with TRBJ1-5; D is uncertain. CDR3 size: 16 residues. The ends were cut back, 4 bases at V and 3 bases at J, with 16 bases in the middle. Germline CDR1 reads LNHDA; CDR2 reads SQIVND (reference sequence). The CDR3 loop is CASSNTIFEVNQPQHF. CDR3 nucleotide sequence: TGTGCCAGTAGTAATACAATATTTGAGGTCAATCAGCCCCAGCATTTT.

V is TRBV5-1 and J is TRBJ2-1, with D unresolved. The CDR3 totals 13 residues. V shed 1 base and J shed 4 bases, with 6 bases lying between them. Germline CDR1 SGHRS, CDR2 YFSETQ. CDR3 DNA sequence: TGCGCCAGCAGCTTGAGCCAGTACAATGAGCAGTTCTTC. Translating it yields CASSLSQYNEQFF.

As DNA, the CDR3 is TGTGCCAGCAGTGAATTGTCGGGAGAGAACAATGAGCAGTTCTTC. Residues: CASSELSGENNEQFF. The chain has TRBV2 and TRBJ2-1; the D gene is possibly TRBD2 (6 bases). The V end lost 2 bases, the J end lost 5 bases, and 13 bases lay between the germline ends. The CDR3 is 15 residues long. The germline CDR1 and CDR2 sequences are SNHLY and FYNNEI.

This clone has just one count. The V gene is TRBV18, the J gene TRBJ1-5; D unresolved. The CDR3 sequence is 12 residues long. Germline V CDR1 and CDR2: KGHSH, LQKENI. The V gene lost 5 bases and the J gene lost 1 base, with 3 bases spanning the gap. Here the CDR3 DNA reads TGTGCCAGCTCAGGAAGCAATCAGCCCCAGCATTTT. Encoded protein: CASSGSNQPQHF.

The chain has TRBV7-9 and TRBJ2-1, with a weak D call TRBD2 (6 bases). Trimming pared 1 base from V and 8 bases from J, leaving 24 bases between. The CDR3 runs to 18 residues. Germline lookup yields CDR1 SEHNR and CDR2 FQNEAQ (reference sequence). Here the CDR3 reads CASSLGPGLEYNGDEQFF. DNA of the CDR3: TGTGCCAGCAGCTTAGGACCGGGACTGGAGTATAATGGGGATGAGCAGTTCTTC. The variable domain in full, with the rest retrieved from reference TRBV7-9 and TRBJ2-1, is DTGVSQNPRHKITKRGQNVTFRCDPISEHNRLYWYRQTLGQGPEFLTYFQNEAQLEKSRLLSDRFSAERPKGSFSTLEIQRTEQGDSAMYLCASSLGPGLEYNGDEQFFGPGTRLTVL.

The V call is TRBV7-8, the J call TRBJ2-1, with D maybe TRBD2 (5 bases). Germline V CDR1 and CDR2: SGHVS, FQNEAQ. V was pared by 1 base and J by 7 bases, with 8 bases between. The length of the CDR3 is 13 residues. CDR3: CASSLDRRNEQFF. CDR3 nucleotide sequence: TGTGCCAGCAGCTTAGATCGGAGGAATGAGCAGTTCTTC.